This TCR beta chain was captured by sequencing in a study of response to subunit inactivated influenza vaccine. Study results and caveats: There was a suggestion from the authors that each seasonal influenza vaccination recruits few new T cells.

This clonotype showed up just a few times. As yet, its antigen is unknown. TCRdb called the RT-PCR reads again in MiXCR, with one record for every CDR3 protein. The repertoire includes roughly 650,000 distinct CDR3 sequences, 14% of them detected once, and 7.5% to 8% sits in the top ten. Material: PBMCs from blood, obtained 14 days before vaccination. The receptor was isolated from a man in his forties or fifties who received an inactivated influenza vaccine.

CDR3 sequence reads: CASSLVLAGGPGEQFF. Written as DNA, the CDR3 is TGTGCCAGCAGCTTAGTCCTAGCGGGAGGGCCGGGTGAGCAGTTCTTC. The chain has TRBV7-7 and TRBJ2-1; 12 bases are shared with TRBD2. The CDR3 is 16 residues long. After removal of 1 base from V and 9 bases from J, the junction contained 7 bases not matched to a gene. Germline V lookup: CDR1 SSHAT, CDR2 FNYEAQ (reference sequence).